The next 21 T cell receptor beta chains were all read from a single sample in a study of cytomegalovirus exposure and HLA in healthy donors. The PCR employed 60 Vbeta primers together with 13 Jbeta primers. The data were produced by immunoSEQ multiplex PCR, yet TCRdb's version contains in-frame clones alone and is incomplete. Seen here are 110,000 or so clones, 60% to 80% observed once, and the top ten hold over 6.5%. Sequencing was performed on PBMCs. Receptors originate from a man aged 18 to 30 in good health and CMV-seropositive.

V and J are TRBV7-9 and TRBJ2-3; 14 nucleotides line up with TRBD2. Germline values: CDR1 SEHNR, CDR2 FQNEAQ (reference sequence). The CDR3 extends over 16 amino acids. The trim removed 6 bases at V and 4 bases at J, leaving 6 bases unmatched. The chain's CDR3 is CASSLGLAGAPDTQYF. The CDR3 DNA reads TGTGCCAGCAGTTTGGGACTAGCGGGGGCTCCAGATACGCAGTATTTT.

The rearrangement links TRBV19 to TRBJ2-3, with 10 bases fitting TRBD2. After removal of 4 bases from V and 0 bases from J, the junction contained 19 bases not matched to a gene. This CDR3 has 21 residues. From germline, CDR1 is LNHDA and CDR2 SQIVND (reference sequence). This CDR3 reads CASSSARIGTSAYVSTDTQYF. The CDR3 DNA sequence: TGTGCCAGTAGTAGCGCCCGAATCGGGACTAGCGCCTACGTAAGCACAGATACGCAGTATTTT.

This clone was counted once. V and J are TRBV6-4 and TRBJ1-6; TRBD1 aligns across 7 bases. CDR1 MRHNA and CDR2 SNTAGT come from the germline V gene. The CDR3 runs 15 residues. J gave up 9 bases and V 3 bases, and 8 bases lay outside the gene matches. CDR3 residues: CASSETGPAGSPLHF. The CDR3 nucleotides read TGTGCCAGCAGTGAGACAGGGCCGGCGGGTTCACCCCTCCACTTT.

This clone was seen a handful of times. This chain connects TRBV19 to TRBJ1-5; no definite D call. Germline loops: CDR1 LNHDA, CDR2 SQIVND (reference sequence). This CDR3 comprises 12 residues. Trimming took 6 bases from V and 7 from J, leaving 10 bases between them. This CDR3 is CASSHEGQPQHF. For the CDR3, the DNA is TGTGCCAGTAGCCACGAGGGACAGCCCCAGCATTTT.

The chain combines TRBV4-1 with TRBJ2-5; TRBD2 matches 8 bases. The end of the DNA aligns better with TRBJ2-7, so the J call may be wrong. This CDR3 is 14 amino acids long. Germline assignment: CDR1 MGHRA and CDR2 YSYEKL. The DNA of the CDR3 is TGCGCCAGCAGCCCCGAGGTAGCGGGGTACGAGCAGTACTTC. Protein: CASSPEVAGYEQYF.

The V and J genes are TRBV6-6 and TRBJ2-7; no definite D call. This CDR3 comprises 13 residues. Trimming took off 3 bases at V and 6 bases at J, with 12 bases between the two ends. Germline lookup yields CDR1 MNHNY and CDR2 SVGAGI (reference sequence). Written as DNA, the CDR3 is TGTGCCAGCAGTTATGGCTTAACGGGCGAGCAGTACTTC. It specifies CASSYGLTGEQYF.

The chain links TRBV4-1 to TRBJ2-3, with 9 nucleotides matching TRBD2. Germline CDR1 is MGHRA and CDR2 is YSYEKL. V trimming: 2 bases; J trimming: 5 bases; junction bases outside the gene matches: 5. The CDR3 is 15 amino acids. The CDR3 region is CASSQIAGAGDTQYF. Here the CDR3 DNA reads TGCGCCAGCAGCCAAATAGCGGGGGCGGGAGATACGCAGTATTTT.

The CDR3: CASHRGLTEAFF. CDR3 DNA: TGTGCCAGCCACAGGGGGCTCACTGAAGCTTTCTTT. This sequence joins TRBV6-5 and TRBJ1-1; 9 bases match TRBD1. CDR3 length: 12 residues. The germline CDR1 and CDR2 sequences are MNHEY and SVGAGI. V trimming: 8 bases; J trimming: 4 bases; junction bases outside the gene matches: 2.

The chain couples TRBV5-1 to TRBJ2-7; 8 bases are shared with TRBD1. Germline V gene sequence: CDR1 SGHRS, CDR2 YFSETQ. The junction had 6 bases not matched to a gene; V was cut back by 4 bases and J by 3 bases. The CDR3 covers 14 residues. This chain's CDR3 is CASSRPGQDYEQYF. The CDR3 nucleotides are TGCGCCAGCAGCCGCCCGGGACAGGACTACGAGCAGTACTTC.

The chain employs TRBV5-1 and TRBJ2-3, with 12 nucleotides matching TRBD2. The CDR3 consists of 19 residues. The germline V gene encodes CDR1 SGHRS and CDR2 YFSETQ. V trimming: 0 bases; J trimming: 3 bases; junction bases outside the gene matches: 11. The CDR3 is CASSLGLAGGVPPTDTQYF. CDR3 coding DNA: TGCGCCAGCAGCTTGGGGCTAGCGGGGGGGGTCCCACCGACAGATACGCAGTATTTT.

The CDR3 region has the DNA TGCGCCAGCAGTGAAACAGGGGATGGCTACACCTTC. Amino acids: CASSETGDGYTF. V usage is TRBV10-2 and J usage is TRBJ1-2, with 7 bases lining up with TRBD1. The CDR3 has 12 residues. CDR1 WSHSY and CDR2 SAAADI come from the germline V gene. With V trimmed by 3 bases and J by 6 bases, 1 base remained unmatched.

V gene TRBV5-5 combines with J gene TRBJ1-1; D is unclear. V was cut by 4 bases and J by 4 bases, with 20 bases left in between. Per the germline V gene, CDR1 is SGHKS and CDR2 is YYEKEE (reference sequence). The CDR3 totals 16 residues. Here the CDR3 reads CASSPRWEGLSTEAFF. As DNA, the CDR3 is TGTGCCAGCAGCCCCCGATGGGAGGGATTGAGCACTGAAGCTTTCTTT.

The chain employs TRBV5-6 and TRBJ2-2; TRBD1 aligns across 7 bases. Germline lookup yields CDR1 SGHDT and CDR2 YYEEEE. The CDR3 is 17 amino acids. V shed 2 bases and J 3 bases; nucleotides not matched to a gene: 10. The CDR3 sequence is CASSLELRDSYTGELFF. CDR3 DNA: TGTGCCAGCAGCTTAGAACTCCGGGACAGTTACACCGGGGAGCTGTTTTTT.

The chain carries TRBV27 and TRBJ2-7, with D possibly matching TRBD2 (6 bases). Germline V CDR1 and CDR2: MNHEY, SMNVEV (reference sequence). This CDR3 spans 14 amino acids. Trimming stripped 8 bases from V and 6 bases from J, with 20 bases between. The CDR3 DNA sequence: TGTGCCAGCTCCTCCTCTAGGACTACCCGCGAGCAGTACTTC. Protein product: CASSSSRTTREQYF.

The CDR3 protein is CASSPSRQGAGNTEAFF. The CDR3 coding sequence is TGTGCCAGCAGCCCATCCCGACAGGGGGCCGGGAACACTGAAGCTTTCTTT. The V and J genes are TRBV7-2 and TRBJ1-1, with 10 bases matching TRBD1. Trimming at V came to 5 bases and at J to 1 base, leaving 10 bases not matched to a gene. The CDR3 length is 17 residues. CDR1 is SGHTA and CDR2 is FQGNSA in the germline V gene.

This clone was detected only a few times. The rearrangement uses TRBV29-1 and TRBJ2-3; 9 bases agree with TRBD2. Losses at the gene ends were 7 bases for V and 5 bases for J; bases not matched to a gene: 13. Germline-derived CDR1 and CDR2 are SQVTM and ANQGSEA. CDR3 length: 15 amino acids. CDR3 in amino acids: CSAQRGDPPGDTQYF. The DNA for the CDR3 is TGCAGCGCCCAGCGGGGGGACCCGCCTGGAGATACGCAGTATTTT.

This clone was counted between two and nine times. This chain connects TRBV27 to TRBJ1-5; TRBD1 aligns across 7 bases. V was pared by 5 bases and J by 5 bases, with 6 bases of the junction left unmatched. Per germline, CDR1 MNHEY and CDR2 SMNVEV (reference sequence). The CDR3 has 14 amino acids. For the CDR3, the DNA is TGTGCCAGCAGTCTTCGACAGGGATATCAGCCCCAGCATTTT. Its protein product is CASSLRQGYQPQHF.

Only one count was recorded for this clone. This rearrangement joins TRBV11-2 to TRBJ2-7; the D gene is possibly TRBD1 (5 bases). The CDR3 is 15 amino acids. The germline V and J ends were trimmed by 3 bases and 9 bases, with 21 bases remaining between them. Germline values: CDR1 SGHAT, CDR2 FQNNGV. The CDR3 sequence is CASSFGRQGLYAQYV. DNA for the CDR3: TGTGCCAGCAGCTTCGGAAGGCAGGGCCTCTATGCGCAGTACGTC.

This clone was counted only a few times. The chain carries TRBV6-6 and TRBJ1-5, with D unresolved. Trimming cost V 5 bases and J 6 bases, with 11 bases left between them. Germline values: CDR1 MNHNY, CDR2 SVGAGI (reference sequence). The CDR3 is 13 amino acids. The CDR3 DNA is TGTGCCAGCAGTGCCGGGAGGGTTCAGCCCCAGCATTTT. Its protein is CASSAGRVQPQHF.

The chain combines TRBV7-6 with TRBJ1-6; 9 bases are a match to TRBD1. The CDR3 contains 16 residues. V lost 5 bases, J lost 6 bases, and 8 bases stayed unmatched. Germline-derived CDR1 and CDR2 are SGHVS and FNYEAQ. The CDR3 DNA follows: TGTGCCAGCAGCCCGGGACAGGGCGGCGGTAATTCACCCCTCCACTTT. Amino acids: CASSPGQGGGNSPLHF.

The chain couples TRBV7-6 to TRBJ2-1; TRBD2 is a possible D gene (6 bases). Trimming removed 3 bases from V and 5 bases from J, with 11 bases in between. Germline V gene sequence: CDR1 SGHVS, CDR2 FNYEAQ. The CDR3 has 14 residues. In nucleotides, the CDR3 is TGTGCCAGCAGCTTTCGCGGGGAAAACAATGAGCAGTTCTTC. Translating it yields CASSFRGENNEQFF.